This TCR beta chain emerged from a study of cytomegalovirus exposure and HLA in healthy donors. As for the study in general: The 666 first-cohort repertoires shared a platform with the 120 or so validation repertoires, as reported in a later analysis.

Findings and caveats of the study: Whilst most TCR sequences proved rare, a subset of public TCRs occurred across many donors. Cytomegalovirus association was assigned to more than 150 TCR beta chains.

The donors were members of the validation cohort, which comprised 90 to 150 subjects and was separate from the first cohort of 666 subjects. This clone was seen once. The antigen is unknown. This table comes from immunoSEQ multiplex PCR, and its TCRdb copy is limited to in-frame clones, with some not included. The sample holds about 73,000 clones; about 95% are singletons and the top ten take under 1.3%. The V and J ends lost 5 bases and 5 bases, in that order; junction bases with no gene match: 10. Germline CDR1 MDHEN, CDR2 SYDVKM. The CDR3 consists of 16 residues. Sequencing was done on a sample of PBMCs. The J gene is TRBJ1-3, the V gene TRBV28, with 9 bases fitting TRBD1. This receptor was taken from a woman between 18 and 30 years old in good health and CMV-seronegative. This CDR3 is CASSVPGQGIRNTIYF. CDR3 bases: TGTGCCAGCAGTGTACCGGGACAGGGTATCAGAAACACCATATATTTT. Full variable domain (remainder filled in from reference TRBV28 and TRBJ1-3): DVKVTQSSRYLVKRTGEKVFLECVQDMDHENMFWYRQDPGLGLRLIYFSYDVKMKEKGDIPEGYSVSREKKERFSLILESASTNQTSMYLCASSVPGQGIRNTIYFGEGSWLTVV.